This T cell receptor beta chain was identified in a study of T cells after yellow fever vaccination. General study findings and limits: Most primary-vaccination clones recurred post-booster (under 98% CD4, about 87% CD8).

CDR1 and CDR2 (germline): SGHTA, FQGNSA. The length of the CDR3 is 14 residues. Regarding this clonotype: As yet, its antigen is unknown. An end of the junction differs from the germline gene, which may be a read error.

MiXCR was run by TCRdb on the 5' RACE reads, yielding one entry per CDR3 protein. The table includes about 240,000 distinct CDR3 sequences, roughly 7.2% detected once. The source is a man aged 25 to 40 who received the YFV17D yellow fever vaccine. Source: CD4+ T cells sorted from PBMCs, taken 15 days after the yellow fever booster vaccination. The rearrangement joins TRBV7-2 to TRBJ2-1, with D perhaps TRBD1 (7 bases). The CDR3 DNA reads TGTGCCAGCACAGGGGGAGGCTCCTACAGTGAGCAGTTCTTC. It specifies CASTGGGSYSEQFF. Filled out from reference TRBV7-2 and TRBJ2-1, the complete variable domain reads GAGVSQSPSNKVTEKGKDVELRCDPISGHTALYWYRQSLGQGLEFLIYFQGNSAPDKSGLPSDRFSAERTGGSVSTLTIQRTQQEDSAVYLCASTGGGSYSEQFFGPGTRLTVL.